This is a list of T cell receptor beta chains from one sample in a study of sequential checkpoint blockade in melanoma. Produced via immunoSEQ multiplex PCR; TCRdb's table is partial and in-frame only. The sample lists about 19,000 clones, approximately 70% occurring once. Sequencing was performed on CD8+ T cells sorted from blood (inferred from file names), taken from a patient given nivolumab and ipilimumab in sequence. Source of these receptors: a human donor with melanoma. CDR3s include the opening cysteine and the closing phenylalanine or tryptophan. Each record gives: clone size, D gene, V gene, J gene, CDR3 protein, CDR3 DNA. D genes are given only for firm matches. Size is omitted from some rows. Given values are once, few, many or a class for expanded clones.

>-|TRBD1|TRBV9|TRBJ1-3
CASSANRGLGNTIYF
TGTGCCAGCAGCGCCAACAGGGGGCTAGGGAACACCATATATTTT
>-|TRBD1|TRBV5-6|TRBJ2-7
CASSYDRGFHEQYF
TGTGCCAGCAGCTACGACAGGGGTTTCCACGAGCAGTACTTC
>-|TRBD2|TRBV29-1|TRBJ2-3
CSVEEEVVAGGNPTRDTQYF
TGCAGCGTTGAAGAGGAAGTGGTAGCGGGGGGGAACCCGACACGGGATACGCAGTATTTT
>-|-|TRBV7-6|TRBJ2-7
CASSSGHSHYEQYF
TGTGCCAGCAGCTCCGGACACTCTCACTACGAGCAGTACTTC
>once|-|TRBV30|TRBJ1-1
CAWSVSYEAFF
TGTGCCTGGAGTGTCTCGTATGAAGCTTTCTTT
>-|TRBD1|TRBV7-9|TRBJ1-2
CASSGGQAKVYGYTF
TGTGCCAGCAGCGGAGGACAGGCGAAAGTCTATGGCTACACCTTC
>-|TRBD1|TRBV5-6|TRBJ2-3
CASSLVPGGPDTQYF
TGTGCCAGCAGCTTGGTCCCAGGGGGCCCAGATACGCAGTATTTT
>-|TRBD2|TRBV6-1|TRBJ2-7
CASSEEAGGREQYF
TGTGCCAGCAGTGAAGAAGCGGGGGGGCGCGAGCAGTACTTC
>-|TRBD1|TRBV19|TRBJ2-7
CASSISGQGHSYEQYF
TGTGCCAGTAGTATCTCCGGACAGGGGCACTCCTACGAGCAGTACTTC
>-|-|TRBV19|TRBJ2-1
CASSASGNAYNEQFF
TGTGCCAGTAGTGCAAGCGGCAACGCGTACAATGAGCAGTTCTTC
>-|TRBD2|TRBV4-3|TRBJ2-1
CASSQGSSGSFEQFF
TGCGCCAGCAGCCAAGGTTCTAGCGGGAGTTTTGAGCAGTTCTTC
>-|TRBD1|TRBV5-1|TRBJ1-3
CASSLDRQGVGGNTIYF
TGCGCCAGCAGCTTGGATCGACAGGGGGTAGGAGGAAACACCATATATTTT
>-|TRBD1|TRBV7-2|TRBJ2-7
CASSPSATGAYEQYF
TGCGCCAGCAGCCCGAGCGCGACAGGGGCCTACGAGCAGTACTTC
>-|-|TRBV30|TRBJ2-1
CAWSVGGEGLF
TGTGCCTGGAGTGTAGGGGGGGAGGGGCTCTTC
>-|-|TRBV28|TRBJ1-2
CASSFSGGDYGYTF
TGTGCCAGCAGTTTTTCGGGGGGCGACTATGGCTACACCTTC
>few|TRBD1|TRBV7-9|TRBJ1-1
CASLDRVGVRNTEAFF
TGTGCCAGCCTGGACAGGGTGGGAGTTCGGAACACTGAAGCTTTCTTT
>-|-|TRBV7-9|TRBJ2-2
CANTGQVTGELFF
TGTGCCAACACGGGACAAGTCACCGGGGAGCTGTTTTTT
>-|-|TRBV6-6|TRBJ2-7
CASSYSSEGSYEQYF
TGTGCCAGCAGTTACTCGTCGGAGGGATCTTACGAGCAGTACTTC
>-|-|TRBV21-1|TRBJ1-5
CASRTGGPSNQPQHF
TGTGCCAGCAGGACAGGGGGTCCTAGCAATCAGCCCCAGCATTTT
>-|TRBD2|TRBV28|TRBJ2-3
CASSRLAGGGADTQYF
TGTGCCAGCAGCAGACTAGCGGGAGGAGGCGCAGATACGCAGTATTTT
>-|TRBD2|TRBV11-2|TRBJ2-7
CASSTLAGARVEQYF
TGTGCCAGCAGCACCTTAGCGGGAGCCAGAGTCGAGCAGTACTTC
>-|TRBD2|TRBV2|TRBJ2-3
CASTLPWASGISTDTQYF
TGTGCCAGTACCCTCCCGTGGGCTAGCGGAATTAGCACAGATACGCAGTATTTT
>-|TRBD1|TRBV4-1|TRBJ1-1
CASSQGTGYTNTEAFF
TGCGCCAGCAGCCAGGGGACAGGGTATACGAACACTGAAGCTTTCTTT
>-|TRBD1|TRBV4-1|TRBJ2-1
CASSHDRGLGNEQFF
TGCGCCAGCAGCCACGACAGGGGACTCGGTAATGAGCAGTTCTTC
>-|TRBD2|TRBV7-9|TRBJ2-7
CASSLALAEEYEQYF
TGTGCCAGCAGCTTGGCCCTAGCGGAAGAGTACGAGCAGTACTTC
>medium-sized|TRBD1|TRBV6-1|TRBJ1-4
CASSRGQGPEKLFF
TGTGCCAGCAGCAGGGGGCAGGGACCTGAAAAACTGTTTTTT
>few|-|TRBV7-3|TRBJ1-1
CASSLGGGTEAFF
TGTGCCAGCAGCTTGGGGGGTGGCACTGAAGCTTTCTTT
>few|-|TRBV6-1|TRBJ2-1
CASPRLDMSNEQFF
TGTGCCAGCCCCCGACTAGATATGTCTAATGAGCAGTTCTTC
>-|-|TRBV6-5|TRBJ2-6
CASSYLYSGANVLTF
TGTGCCAGCAGTTACTTGTACTCTGGGGCCAACGTCCTGACTTTC
>-|TRBD2|TRBV4-2|TRBJ2-3
CASSLGRGEGTDTQYF
TGTGCCAGCAGCCTCGGTCGGGGGGAGGGCACAGATACGCAGTATTTT
>-|TRBD1|TRBV9|TRBJ2-7
CASHPGQGPYEQYF
TGTGCCAGCCATCCGGGACAGGGCCCCTACGAGCAGTACTTC
>-|TRBD2|TRBV27|TRBJ2-7
CASKLRTSGIYEQYF
TGTGCCAGCAAACTTAGGACTAGCGGGATTTACGAGCAGTACTTC
>-|TRBD1|TRBV7-9|TRBJ2-1
CASSATRTGHYNEQFF
TGTGCCAGCAGCGCCACTCGGACAGGTCACTACAATGAGCAGTTCTTC
>-|TRBD2|TRBV27|TRBJ2-7
CASSFSGPSYEQYF
TGTGCCAGCAGTTTTAGCGGGCCCTCCTACGAGCAGTACTTC
>-|TRBD2|TRBV5-5|TRBJ2-1
CASRFTTSGSKDNEQFF
TGTGCCAGCAGATTCACGACTAGCGGGAGTAAGGACAATGAGCAGTTCTTC
>-|-|TRBV9|TRBJ2-1
CASSADLGEQFF
TGTGCCAGCAGCGCCGACTTGGGTGAGCAGTTCTTC
>-|TRBD1|TRBV4-2|TRBJ2-2
CASSQRTGVGTGELFF
TGTGCCAGCAGCCAAAGGACAGGGGTGGGGACCGGGGAGCTGTTTTTT
>-|-|TRBV5-1|TRBJ2-1
CASRLDLGNARVAFF
TGCGCCAGCAGACTGGACCTGGGGAATGCCAGGGTGGCGTTCTTC
>once|-|TRBV11-2|TRBJ1-1
CASSLGWGGQNTEAFF
TGTGCCAGCAGCTTAGGATGGGGAGGTCAGAACACTGAAGCTTTCTTT
>-|TRBD1|TRBV16|TRBJ2-7
CASNRGDKPYEQYF
TGTGCCAGCAACAGGGGGGATAAACCCTACGAGCAGTACTTC
>-|-|TRBV30|TRBJ2-1
CAWKSGVAYNEQFF
TGTGCCTGGAAGTCAGGGGTTGCTTACAATGAGCAGTTCTTC
>-|TRBD1|TRBV6-5|TRBJ1-2
CASSFGTASGYTF
TGTGCCAGCAGTTTCGGGACAGCCTCCGGCTACACCTTC
>medium-sized|-|TRBV7-9|TRBJ2-1
CASSLVQHNEQFF
TGTGCCAGCAGCTTAGTACAACACAATGAGCAGTTCTTC
>-|TRBD1|TRBV5-1|TRBJ2-1
CASSSTGGYNEQFF
TGCGCCAGCAGCTCCACAGGGGGCTACAATGAGCAGTTCTTC
>-|-|TRBV28|TRBJ2-7
CASCARGVSPQYF
TGTGCCAGCTGCGCACGAGGCGTTTCGCCACAGTACTTC
>-|-|TRBV4-1|TRBJ2-7
CASSQALTPYEQYF
TGCGCCAGCAGCCAAGCCCTGACACCCTACGAGCAGTACTTC
>-|TRBD2|TRBV27|TRBJ2-1
CASSLNSGMTYNEQFF
TGTGCCAGCAGTTTAAATAGCGGGATGACCTACAATGAGCAGTTCTTC
>-|TRBD1|TRBV10-2|TRBJ2-7
CASSHGTVEQYF
TGCGCCAGCAGTCATGGGACAGTTGAGCAGTACTTC